This T cell receptor (beta chain) was captured by sequencing in a study of CD8 T cells in Susac syndrome. V lost 7 bases and J 0 bases, leaving 12 bases between the germline ends. The CDR3 is 14 residues long. Germline V gives CDR1 LNHDA, CDR2 SQIVND (reference sequence). The authors reverse transcribed roughly 0.45 to 1 ug RNA with random hexamers. TCRdb redid the calling of the immunoSEQ multiplex PCR reads with MiXCR, one entry per CDR3 protein. The sample has more than 75,000 distinct CDR3 sequences, roughly 91% seen once; the top ten hold around 0.3%. The chain combines TRBV19 with TRBJ1-1; D gene ambiguous. Input material: CD8+ T cells from PBMCs. The sequence was collected from a human donor in good health. CDR3 amino acids: CASTFRSLNTEAFF. CDR3 sequence (DNA): TGTGCCAGTACCTTCCGAAGTTTGAACACTGAAGCTTTCTTT. The full variable domain, in which reference TRBV19 and TRBJ1-1 provide the parts outside the CDR3, is DGGITQSPKYLFRKEGQNVTLSCEQNLNHDAMYWYRQDPGQGLRLIYYSQIVNDFQKGDIAEGYSVSREKKESFPLTVTSAQKNPTAFYLCASTFRSLNTEAFFGQGTRLTVV.